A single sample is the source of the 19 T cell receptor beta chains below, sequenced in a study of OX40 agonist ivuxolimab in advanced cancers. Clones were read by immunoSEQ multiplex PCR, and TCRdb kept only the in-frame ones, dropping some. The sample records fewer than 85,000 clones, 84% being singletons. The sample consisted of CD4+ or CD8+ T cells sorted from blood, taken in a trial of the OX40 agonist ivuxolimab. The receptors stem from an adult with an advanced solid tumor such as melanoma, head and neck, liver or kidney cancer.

The CDR3 here is CASSSTSYSNEQFF. The CDR3 DNA is TGTGCCAGCAGCTCGACCTCCTACAGCAATGAGCAGTTCTTC. This sequence joins TRBV11-2 and TRBJ2-1; D uncertain. The CDR3 contains 14 residues. Germline CDR1 reads SGHAT; CDR2 reads FQNNGV. V lost 4 bases and J 6 bases, leaving 13 bases between the germline ends.

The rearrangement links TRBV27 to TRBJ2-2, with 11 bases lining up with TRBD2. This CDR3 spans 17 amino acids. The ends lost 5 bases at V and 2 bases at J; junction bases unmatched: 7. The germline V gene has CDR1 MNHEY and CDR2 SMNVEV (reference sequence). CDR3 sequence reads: CASSRRLAGPNTGELFF. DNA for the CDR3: TGTGCCAGCAGTCGACGACTAGCGGGACCTAACACCGGGGAGCTGTTTTTT.

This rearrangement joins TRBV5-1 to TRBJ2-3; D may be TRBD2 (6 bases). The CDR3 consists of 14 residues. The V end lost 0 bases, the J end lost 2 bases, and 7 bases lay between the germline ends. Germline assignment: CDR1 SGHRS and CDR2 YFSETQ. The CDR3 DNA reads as TGCGCCAGCAGCTTGGGGGGGGTCACAGATACGCAGTATTTT. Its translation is CASSLGGVTDTQYF.

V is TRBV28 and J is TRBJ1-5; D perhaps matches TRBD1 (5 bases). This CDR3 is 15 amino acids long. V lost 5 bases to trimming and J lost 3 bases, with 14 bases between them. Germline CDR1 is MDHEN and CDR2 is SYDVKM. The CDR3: CASSLPQGINQPQHF. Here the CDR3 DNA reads TGTGCCAGCAGTCTCCCGCAGGGAATCAATCAGCCCCAGCATTTT. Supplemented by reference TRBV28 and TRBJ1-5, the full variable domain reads DVKVTQSSRYLVKRTGEKVFLECVQDMDHENMFWYRQDPGLGLRLIYFSYDVKMKEKGDIPEGYSVSREKKERFSLILESASTNQTSMYLCASSLPQGINQPQHFGDGTRLSIL.

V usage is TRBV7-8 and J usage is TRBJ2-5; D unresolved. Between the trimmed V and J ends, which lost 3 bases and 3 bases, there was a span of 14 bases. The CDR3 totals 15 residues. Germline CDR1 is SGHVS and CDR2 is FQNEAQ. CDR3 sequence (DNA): TGTGCCAGCAGCTTTTCTTACGGAAATAAAGAGACCCAGTACTTC. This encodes CASSFSYGNKETQYF.

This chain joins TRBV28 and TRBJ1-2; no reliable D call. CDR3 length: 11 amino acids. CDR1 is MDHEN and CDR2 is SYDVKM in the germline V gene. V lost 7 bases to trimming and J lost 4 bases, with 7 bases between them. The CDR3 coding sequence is TGTGCCAGCACGGACTTCTATGGCTACACCTTC. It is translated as CASTDFYGYTF.

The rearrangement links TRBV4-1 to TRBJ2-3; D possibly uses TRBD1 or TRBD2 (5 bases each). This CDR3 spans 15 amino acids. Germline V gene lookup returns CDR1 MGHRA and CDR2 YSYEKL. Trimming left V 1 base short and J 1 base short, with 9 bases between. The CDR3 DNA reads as TGCGCCAGCAGCCAAGGGGGGATTCGCACAGATACGCAGTATTTT. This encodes CASSQGGIRTDTQYF.

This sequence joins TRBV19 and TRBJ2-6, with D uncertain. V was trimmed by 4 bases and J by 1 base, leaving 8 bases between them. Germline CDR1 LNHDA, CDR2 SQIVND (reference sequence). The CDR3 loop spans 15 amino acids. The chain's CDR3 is CASSTVLSGANVLTF. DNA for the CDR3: TGTGCCAGTAGTACAGTTCTTTCTGGGGCCAACGTCCTGACTTTC.

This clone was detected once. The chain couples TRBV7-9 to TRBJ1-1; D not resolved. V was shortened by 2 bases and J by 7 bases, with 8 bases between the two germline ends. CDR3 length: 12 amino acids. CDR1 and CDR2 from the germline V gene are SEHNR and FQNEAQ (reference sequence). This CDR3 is CASSLIDGEAFF. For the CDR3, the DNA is TGTGCCAGCAGCTTAATAGACGGTGAAGCTTTCTTT.

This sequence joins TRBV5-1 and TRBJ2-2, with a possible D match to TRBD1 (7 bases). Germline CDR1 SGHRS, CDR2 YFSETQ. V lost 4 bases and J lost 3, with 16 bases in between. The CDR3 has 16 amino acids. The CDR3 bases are TGCGCCAGCAGCCTCGGGGGACAGAGCTACACCGGGGAGCTGTTTTTT. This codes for CASSLGGQSYTGELFF.

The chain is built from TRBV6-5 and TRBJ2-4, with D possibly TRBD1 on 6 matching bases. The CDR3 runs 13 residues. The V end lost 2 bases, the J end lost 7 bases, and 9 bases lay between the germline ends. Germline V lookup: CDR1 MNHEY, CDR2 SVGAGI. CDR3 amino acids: CASSYSQGNIQYF. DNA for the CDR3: TGTGCCAGCAGTTACAGTCAGGGGAACATTCAGTACTTC.

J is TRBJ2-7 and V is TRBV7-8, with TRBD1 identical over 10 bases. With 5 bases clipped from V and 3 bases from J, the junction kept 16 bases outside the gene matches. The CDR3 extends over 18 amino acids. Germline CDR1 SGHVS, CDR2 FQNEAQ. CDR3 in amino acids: CASSLGQGFSREDYEQYF. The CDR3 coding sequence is TGTGCCAGCAGCCTGGGACAGGGGTTTTCTCGGGAAGACTACGAGCAGTACTTC.

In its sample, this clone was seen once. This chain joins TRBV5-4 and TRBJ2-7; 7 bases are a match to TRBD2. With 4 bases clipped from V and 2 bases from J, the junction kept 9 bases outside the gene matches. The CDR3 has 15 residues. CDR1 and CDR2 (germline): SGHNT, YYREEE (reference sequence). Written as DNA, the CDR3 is TGTGCCAGCAGCCATTCCACCGGGACTACCTACGAGCAGTACTTC. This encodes CASSHSTGTTYEQYF.

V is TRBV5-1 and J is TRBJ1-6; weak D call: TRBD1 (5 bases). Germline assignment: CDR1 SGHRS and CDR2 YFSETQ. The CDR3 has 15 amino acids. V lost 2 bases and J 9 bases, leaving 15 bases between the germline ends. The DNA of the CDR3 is TGCGCCAGCAGCTTTTCCCAGGGAGGGGTTTCACCCCTCCACTTT. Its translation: CASSFSQGGVSPLHF. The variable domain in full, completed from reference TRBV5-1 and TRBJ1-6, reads KAGVTQTPRYLIKTRGQQVTLSCSPISGHRSVSWYQQTPGQGLQFLFEYFSETQRNKGNFPGRFSGRQFSNSRSEMNVSTLELGDSALYLCASSFSQGGVSPLHFGNGTRLTVT.

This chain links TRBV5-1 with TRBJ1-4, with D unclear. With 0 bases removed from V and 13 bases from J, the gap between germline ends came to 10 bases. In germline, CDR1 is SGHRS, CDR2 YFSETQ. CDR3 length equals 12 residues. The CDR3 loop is CASSLDGKGLFF. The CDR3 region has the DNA TGCGCCAGCAGCTTGGATGGAAAGGGACTGTTTTTT.

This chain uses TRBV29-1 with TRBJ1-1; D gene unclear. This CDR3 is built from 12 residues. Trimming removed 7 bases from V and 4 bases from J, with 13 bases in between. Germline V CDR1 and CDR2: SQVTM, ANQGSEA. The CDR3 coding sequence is TGCAGCGCCCGGGTCACTGGCACTGAAGCTTTCTTT. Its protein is CSARVTGTEAFF. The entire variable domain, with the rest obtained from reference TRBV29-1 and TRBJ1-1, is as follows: SAVISQKPSRDICQRGTSLTIQCQVDSQVTMMFWYRQQPGQSLTLIATANQGSEATYESGFVIDKFPISRPNLTFSTLTVSNMSPEDSSIYLCSARVTGTEAFFGQGTRLTVV.

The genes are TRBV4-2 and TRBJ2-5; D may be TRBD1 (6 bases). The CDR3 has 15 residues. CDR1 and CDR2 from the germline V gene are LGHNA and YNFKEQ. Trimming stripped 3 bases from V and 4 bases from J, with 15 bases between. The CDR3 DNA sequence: TGTGCCAGCAGCCACGAACAGGGATCGGGAGAGACCCAGTACTTC. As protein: CASSHEQGSGETQYF.

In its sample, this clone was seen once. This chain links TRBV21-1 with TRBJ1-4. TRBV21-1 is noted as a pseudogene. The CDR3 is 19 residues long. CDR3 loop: CASSKIRRRQLGTNEKLFF. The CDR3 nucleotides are TGTGCCAGCAGCAAAATCCGACGACGGCAACTGGGGACTAATGAAAAACTGTTTTTT.

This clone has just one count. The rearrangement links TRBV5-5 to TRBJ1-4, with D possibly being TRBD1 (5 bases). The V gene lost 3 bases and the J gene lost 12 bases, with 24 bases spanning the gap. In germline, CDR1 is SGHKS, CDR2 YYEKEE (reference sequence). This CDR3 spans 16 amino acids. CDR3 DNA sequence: TGTGCCAGCAGCTCCCATGGGGACGGACTGTCGTCGGAACTGTTTTTT. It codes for CASSSHGDGLSSELFF. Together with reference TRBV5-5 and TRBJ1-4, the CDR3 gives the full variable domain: DAGVTQSPTHLIKTRGQQVTLRCSPISGHKSVSWYQQVLGQGPQFIFQYYEKEERGRGNFPDRFSARQFPNYSSELNVNALLLGDSALYLCASSSHGDGLSSELFFGSGTQLSVL.